This T cell receptor (beta chain) was identified in a study of OX40 agonist ivuxolimab in advanced cancers. The study, taken as a whole, reports: Compared with others, partial responders at 0.1-3.0 mg/kg displayed clonal expansion among the lowest.

The CDR3 runs 13 residues. Trimming pared 2 bases from V and 11 bases from J, leaving 15 bases between. Per the germline V gene, CDR1 is MNHEY and CDR2 is SVGAGI. For this clone: Its antigen is unidentified.

Using immunoSEQ multiplex PCR, the repertoire was profiled, and TCRdb retains in-frame clones only, with some absent. The table records 50,000 to 80,000 clones, around 90% of them present only once. The sample in question was CD4+ or CD8+ T cells sorted from blood, obtained in a trial of the OX40 agonist ivuxolimab. The receptor's source is an adult with an advanced solid tumor such as melanoma, head and neck, liver or kidney cancer. The chain carries TRBV6-5 and TRBJ1-1, with D perhaps matching TRBD1 (5 bases). The CDR3 here is CASSYELRGEAFF. DNA of the CDR3: TGTGCCAGCAGTTACGAACTGAGGGGAGAGGCTTTCTTT.